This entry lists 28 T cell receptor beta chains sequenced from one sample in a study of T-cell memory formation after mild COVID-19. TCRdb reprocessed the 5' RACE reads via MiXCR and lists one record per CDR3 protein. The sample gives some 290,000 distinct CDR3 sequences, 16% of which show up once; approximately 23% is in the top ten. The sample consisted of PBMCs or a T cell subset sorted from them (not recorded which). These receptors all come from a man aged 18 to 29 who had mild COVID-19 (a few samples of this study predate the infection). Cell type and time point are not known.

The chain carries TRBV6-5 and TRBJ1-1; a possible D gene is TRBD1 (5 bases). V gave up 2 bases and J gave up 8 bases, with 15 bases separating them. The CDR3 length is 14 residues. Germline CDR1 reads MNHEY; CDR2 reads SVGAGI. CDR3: CASSYGDSRLEAFF. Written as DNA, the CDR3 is TGTGCCAGCAGTTACGGCGACAGTCGCCTCGAAGCTTTCTTT.

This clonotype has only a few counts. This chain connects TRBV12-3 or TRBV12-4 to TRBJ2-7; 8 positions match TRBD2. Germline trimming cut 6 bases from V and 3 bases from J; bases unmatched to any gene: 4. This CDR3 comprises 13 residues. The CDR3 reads CASSHGRGYEQYV. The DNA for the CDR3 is TGTGCCAGCAGCCACGGGAGGGGCTACGAGCAGTACGTC.

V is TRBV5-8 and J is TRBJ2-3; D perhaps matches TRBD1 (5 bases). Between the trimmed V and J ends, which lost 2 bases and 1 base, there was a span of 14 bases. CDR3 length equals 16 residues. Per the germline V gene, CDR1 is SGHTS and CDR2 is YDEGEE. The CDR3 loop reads CASSLGVLAGTDTQYF. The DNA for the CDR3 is TGTGCCAGCAGCTTAGGGGTGCTGGCGGGCACAGATACGCAGTATTTT.

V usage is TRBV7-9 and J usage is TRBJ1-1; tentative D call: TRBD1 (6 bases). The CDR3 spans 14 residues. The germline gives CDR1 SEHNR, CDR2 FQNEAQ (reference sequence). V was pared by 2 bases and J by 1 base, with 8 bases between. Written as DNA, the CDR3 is TGTGCCAGCAGCTTACAGGGGAAGAACACTGAAGCTTTCTTT. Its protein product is CASSLQGKNTEAFF.

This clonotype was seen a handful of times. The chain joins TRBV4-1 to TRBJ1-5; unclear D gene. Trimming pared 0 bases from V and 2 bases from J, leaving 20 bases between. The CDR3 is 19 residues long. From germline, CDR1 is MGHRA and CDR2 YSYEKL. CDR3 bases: TGCGCCAGCAGCCAAGACGTCGGCCCGACGGGCACTGGCAATCAGCCCCAGCATTTT. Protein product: CASSQDVGPTGTGNQPQHF.

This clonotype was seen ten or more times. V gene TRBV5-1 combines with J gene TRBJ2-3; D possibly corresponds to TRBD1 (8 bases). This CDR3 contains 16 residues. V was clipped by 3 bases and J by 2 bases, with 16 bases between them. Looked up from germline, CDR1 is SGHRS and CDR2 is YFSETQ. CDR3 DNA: TGCGCCAGCAGCTCGGGAGCGGGACAGGACACAGATACGCAGTATTTT. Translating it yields CASSSGAGQDTDTQYF.

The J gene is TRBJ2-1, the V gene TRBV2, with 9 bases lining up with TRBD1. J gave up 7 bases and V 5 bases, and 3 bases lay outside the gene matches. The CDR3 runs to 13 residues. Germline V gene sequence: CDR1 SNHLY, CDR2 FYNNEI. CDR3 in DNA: TGTGCCAGCAGTCGACAGGGGGTAAATGAGCAGTTCTTC. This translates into CASSRQGVNEQFF.

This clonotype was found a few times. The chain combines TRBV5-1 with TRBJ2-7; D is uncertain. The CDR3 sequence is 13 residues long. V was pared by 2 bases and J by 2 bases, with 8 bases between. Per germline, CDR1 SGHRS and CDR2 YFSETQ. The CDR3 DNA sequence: TGCGCCAGCAGCTTCGAACGGCCCTACGAGCAGTACTTC. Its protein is CASSFERPYEQYF.

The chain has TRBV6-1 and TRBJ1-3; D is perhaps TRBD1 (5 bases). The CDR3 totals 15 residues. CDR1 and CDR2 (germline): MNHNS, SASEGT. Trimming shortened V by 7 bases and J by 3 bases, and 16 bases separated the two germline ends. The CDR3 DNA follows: TGTGCCAGCATGACCGGAGGGGCCGGTGGAAACACCATATATTTT. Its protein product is CASMTGGAGGNTIYF.

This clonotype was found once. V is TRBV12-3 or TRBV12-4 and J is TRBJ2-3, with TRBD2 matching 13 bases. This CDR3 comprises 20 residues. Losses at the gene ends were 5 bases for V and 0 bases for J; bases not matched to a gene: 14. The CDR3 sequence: CASSGPTSGGPTPSTDTQYF. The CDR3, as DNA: TGTGCCAGCAGTGGACCGACTAGCGGGGGGCCGACCCCTAGCACAGATACGCAGTATTTT.

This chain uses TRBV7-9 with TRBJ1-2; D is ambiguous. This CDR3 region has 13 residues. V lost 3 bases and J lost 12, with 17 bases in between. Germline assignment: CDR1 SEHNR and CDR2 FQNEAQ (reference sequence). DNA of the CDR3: TGTGCCAGCAGCTTTTCGATCGGTGTTATTGACACCTTC. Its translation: CASSFSIGVIDTF.

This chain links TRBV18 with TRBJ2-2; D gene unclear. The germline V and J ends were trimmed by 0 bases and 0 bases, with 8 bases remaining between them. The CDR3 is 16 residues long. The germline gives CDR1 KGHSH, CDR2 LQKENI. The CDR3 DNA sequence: TGTGCCAGCTCACCACCGCTTGGCCCGAACACCGGGGAGCTGTTTTTT. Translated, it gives CASSPPLGPNTGELFF.

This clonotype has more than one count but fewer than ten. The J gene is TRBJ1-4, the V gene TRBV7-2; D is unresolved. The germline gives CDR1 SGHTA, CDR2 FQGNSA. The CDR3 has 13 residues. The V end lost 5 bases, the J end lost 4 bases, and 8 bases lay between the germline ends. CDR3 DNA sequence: TGTGCCAGCAGCCAGGATTATAATGAAAAACTGTTTTTT. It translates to CASSQDYNEKLFF.

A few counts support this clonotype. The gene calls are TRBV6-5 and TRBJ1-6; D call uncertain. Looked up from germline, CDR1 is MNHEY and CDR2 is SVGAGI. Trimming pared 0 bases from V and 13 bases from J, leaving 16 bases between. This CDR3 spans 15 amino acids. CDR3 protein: CASSYSSGHKGPLHF. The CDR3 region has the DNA TGTGCCAGCAGTTACTCGTCTGGGCACAAAGGGCCCCTCCACTTT.

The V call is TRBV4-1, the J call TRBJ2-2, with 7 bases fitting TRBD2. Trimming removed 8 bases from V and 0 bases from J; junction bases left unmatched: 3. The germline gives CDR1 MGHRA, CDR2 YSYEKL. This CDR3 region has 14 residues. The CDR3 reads CASGTTANTGELFF. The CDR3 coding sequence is TGCGCCAGCGGGACTACCGCGAACACCGGGGAGCTGTTTTTT.

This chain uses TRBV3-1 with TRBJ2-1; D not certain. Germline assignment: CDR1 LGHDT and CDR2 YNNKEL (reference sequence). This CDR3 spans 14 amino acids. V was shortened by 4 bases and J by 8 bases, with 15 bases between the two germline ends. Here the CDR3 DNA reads TGTGCCAGCAGCCTCACCGCAGGTAGATATGAGCAGTTCTTC. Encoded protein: CASSLTAGRYEQFF.

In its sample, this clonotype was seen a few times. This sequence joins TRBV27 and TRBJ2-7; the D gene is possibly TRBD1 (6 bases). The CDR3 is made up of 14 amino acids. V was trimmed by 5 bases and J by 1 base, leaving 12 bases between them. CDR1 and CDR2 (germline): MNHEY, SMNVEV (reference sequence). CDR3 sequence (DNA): TGTGCCAGCAGTCCCGGACAGTTTTCCTACGAGCAGTACTTC. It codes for CASSPGQFSYEQYF.

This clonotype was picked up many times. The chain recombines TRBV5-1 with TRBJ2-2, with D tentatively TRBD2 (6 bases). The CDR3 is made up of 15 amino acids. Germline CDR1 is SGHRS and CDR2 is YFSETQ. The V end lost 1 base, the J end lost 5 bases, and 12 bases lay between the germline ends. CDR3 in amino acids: CASSLLASETGELFF. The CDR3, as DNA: TGCGCCAGCAGCTTGCTGGCTAGCGAGACCGGGGAGCTGTTTTTT.

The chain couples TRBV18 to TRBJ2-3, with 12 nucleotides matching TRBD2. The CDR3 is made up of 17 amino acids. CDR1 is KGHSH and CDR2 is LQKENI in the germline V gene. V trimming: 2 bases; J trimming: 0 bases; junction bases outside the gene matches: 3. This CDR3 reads CASSPRTSGGSTDTQYF. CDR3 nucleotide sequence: TGTGCCAGCTCACCAAGAACTAGCGGGGGGAGCACAGATACGCAGTATTTT.

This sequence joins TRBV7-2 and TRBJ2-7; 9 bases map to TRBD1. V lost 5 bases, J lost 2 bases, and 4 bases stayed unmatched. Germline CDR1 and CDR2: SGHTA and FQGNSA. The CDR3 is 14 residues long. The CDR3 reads CASSDRQGAYEQYF. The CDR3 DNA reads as TGTGCCAGCAGCGACCGACAGGGGGCCTACGAGCAGTACTTC.

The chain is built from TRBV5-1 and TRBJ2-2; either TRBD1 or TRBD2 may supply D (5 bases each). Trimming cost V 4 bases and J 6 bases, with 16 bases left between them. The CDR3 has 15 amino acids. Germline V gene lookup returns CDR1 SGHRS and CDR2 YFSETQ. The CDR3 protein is CASSPRGTQAGELFF. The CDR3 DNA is TGCGCCAGCAGCCCCCGGGGCACTCAGGCCGGGGAGCTGTTTTTT.

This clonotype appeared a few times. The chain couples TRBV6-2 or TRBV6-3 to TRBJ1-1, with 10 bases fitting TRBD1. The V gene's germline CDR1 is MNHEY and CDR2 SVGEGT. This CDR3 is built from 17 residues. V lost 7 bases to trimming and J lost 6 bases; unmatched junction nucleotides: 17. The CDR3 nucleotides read TGTGCCAGCACACCTCTTTTCCCGACAGGGGGCCTTGCTGAAGCTTTCTTT. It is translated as CASTPLFPTGGLAEAFF.

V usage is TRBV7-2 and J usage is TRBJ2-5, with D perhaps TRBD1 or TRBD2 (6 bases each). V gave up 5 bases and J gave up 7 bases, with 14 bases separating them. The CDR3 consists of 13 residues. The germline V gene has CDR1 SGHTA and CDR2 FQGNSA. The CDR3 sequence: CASSRREGGTQYF. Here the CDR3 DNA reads TGTGCCAGCAGCCGACGAGAGGGGGGGACCCAGTACTTC. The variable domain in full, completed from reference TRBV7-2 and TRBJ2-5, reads GAGVSQSPSNKVTEKGKDVELRCDPISGHTALYWYRQSLGQGLEFLIYFQGNSAPDKSGLPSDRFSAERTGGSVSTLTIQRTQQEDSAVYLCASSRREGGTQYFGPGTRLLVL.

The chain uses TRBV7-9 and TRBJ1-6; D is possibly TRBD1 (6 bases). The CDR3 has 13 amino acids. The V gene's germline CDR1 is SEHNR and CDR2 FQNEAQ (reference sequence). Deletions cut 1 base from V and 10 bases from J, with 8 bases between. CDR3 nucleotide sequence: TGTGCCAGCAGCTTAGAGGGGGAGTCACCCCTCCACTTT. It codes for CASSLEGESPLHF.

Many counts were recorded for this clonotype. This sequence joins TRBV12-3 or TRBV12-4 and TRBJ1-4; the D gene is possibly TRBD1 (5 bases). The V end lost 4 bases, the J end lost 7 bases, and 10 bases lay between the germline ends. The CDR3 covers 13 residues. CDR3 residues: CASSYFGGEKLFF. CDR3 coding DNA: TGTGCCAGCAGTTATTTTGGGGGTGAAAAACTGTTTTTT.

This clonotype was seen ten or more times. This CDR3 reads CASSLVGGGYNEQFF. The DNA of the CDR3 is TGTGCCAGCAGCTTAGTCGGGGGAGGGTACAATGAGCAGTTCTTC. This chain joins TRBV5-4 and TRBJ2-1; 7 nucleotides match TRBD2. This CDR3 is built from 15 residues. Germline CDR1 is SGHNT and CDR2 is YYREEE (reference sequence). V lost 2 bases, J lost 4 bases, and 6 bases stayed unmatched. The entire variable domain, with the rest obtained from reference TRBV5-4 and TRBJ2-1, is as follows: ETGVTQSPTHLIKTRGQQVTLRCSSQSGHNTVSWYQQALGQGPQFIFQYYREEENGRGNFPPRFSGLQFPNYSSELNVNALELDDSALYLCASSLVGGGYNEQFFGPGTRLTVL.

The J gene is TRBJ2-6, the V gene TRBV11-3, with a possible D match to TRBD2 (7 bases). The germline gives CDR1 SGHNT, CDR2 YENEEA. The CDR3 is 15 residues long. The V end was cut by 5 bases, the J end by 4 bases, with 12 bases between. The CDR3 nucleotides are TGTGCCAGCAGCCGTGGGGGGGCCGGGGCCAACGTCCTGACTTTC. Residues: CASSRGGAGANVLTF.

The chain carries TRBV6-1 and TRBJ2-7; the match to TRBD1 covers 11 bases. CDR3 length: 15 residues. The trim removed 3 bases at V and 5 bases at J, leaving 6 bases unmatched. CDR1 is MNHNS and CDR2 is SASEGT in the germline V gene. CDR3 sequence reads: CASSDAGQGADEQYF. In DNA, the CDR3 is TGTGCCAGCAGTGATGCCGGACAGGGGGCAGACGAGCAGTACTTC.